One sample yielded the 22 T cell receptor beta chains listed below, sequenced in a study of blood T cell repertoires in COVID-19. Profiling relied on immunoSEQ multiplex PCR, and the TCRdb table lists in-frame clones only, not all of them. Of 250,000 to 300,000 clones in the sample, 75% to 90% are singletons; the top ten hold under 2%. The sample consisted of peripheral blood. The receptors derive from a young man with active or convalescent COVID-19.

The chain carries TRBV7-6 and TRBJ2-1; the match to TRBD2 covers 7 bases. Germline lookup yields CDR1 SGHVS and CDR2 FNYEAQ. The CDR3 is made up of 15 amino acids. The ends lost 0 bases at V and 6 bases at J; junction bases unmatched: 5. The CDR3 sequence: CASSLAGGTGNEQFF. The DNA of the CDR3 is TGTGCCAGCAGCTTAGCGGGGGGGACGGGCAATGAGCAGTTCTTC.

The chain employs TRBV4-3 and TRBJ1-2; 7 bases fit TRBD1. Germline V gene data show CDR1 as LGHNA and CDR2 as YSLEER. Trimming at V came to 0 bases and at J to 8 bases, leaving 6 bases not matched to a gene. The CDR3 is 14 residues long. The CDR3 here is CASSQDPQGGGYTF. Written as DNA, the CDR3 is TGCGCCAGCAGCCAAGATCCCCAGGGGGGAGGCTACACCTTC.

This clone was seen once. V usage is TRBV9 and J usage is TRBJ1-1; D unclear. CDR1 SGDLS and CDR2 YYNGEE come from the germline V gene. V was pared by 3 bases and J by 0 bases, with 6 bases between. The CDR3 runs to 13 residues. CDR3 DNA: TGTGCCAGCAGCGAAGCCTTGAACACTGAAGCTTTCTTT. Translation: CASSEALNTEAFF.

The chain combines TRBV29-1 with TRBJ1-2, with 7 bases fitting TRBD1. The length of the CDR3 is 11 residues. V trimming: 7 bases; J trimming: 8 bases; junction bases outside the gene matches: 7. Germline CDR1 SQVTM, CDR2 ANQGSEA. As DNA, the CDR3 is TGCAGCGGATGGGACAGCGGGGGCTACACCTTC. Translating gives CSGWDSGGYTF.

CDR3 sequence reads: CASGTGGIDTQYF. CDR3 nucleotide sequence: TGCGCCAGCGGGACAGGGGGGATAGATACGCAGTATTTT. The chain couples TRBV10-1 to TRBJ2-3; 11 bases align to TRBD1. Per the germline V gene, CDR1 is WNHNN and CDR2 is SYGVQD (reference sequence). V trimming: 8 bases; J trimming: 5 bases; junction bases outside the gene matches: 3. The CDR3 consists of 13 residues.

This CDR3 is CASSGQGNSPLHF. CDR3 bases: TGCGCCAGCAGCGGACAGGGTAATTCACCCCTCCACTTT. The chain uses TRBV10-2 and TRBJ1-6; 8 nucleotides match TRBD1. This CDR3 has 13 residues. The V segment lost 6 bases and the J segment 6 bases; nucleotides outside the gene matches: 1. The germline CDR1 and CDR2 sequences are WSHSY and SAAADI.

The chain links TRBV29-1 to TRBJ2-7; tentatively, D is TRBD1 or TRBD2 (6 bases each). Germline CDR1 is SQVTM and CDR2 is ANQGSEA. The CDR3 is 13 amino acids. V lost 7 bases to trimming and J lost 2 bases, with 15 bases between them. DNA of the CDR3: TGCAGCGCGGGGGATGGACAGACCTACGAGCAGTACTTC. Encoded protein: CSAGDGQTYEQYF.

The V and J genes are TRBV12-3 or TRBV12-4 and TRBJ1-1; D may be TRBD1 (5 bases). Trimming pared 6 bases from V and 11 bases from J, leaving 19 bases between. The CDR3 spans 13 residues. The chain's CDR3 is CASSLTSTVLAFF. The CDR3 DNA reads TGTGCCAGCAGCCTAACCTCGACAGTTTTGGCTTTCTTT.

The chain carries TRBV9 and TRBJ2-2; 12 nucleotides match TRBD2. The CDR3 has 17 amino acids. CDR1 SGDLS and CDR2 YYNGEE come from the germline V gene. J gave up 5 bases and V 4 bases, and 9 bases lay outside the gene matches. The CDR3 DNA sequence: TGTGCCAGCAGCTTCAAAGGACTAGCGGGGAAAACCGGGGAGCTGTTTTTT. Its protein is CASSFKGLAGKTGELFF.

The V gene is TRBV5-4, the J gene TRBJ1-4; D uncertain. Germline loops: CDR1 SGHNT, CDR2 YYREEE (reference sequence). Deletions cut 0 bases from V and 6 bases from J, with 9 bases between. CDR3 length: 14 residues. CDR3 DNA sequence: TGTGCCAGCAGCTTGGCCGGGAACCATGAAAAACTGTTTTTT. Its protein product is CASSLAGNHEKLFF.

This clone was seen many times. The chain employs TRBV7-9 and TRBJ2-1; possible D gene TRBD1, 6 bases. V gave up 5 bases and J gave up 4 bases, with 15 bases separating them. The CDR3 spans 15 residues. CDR1 and CDR2 (germline): SEHNR, FQNEAQ (reference sequence). For the CDR3, the DNA is TGTGCCAGCAGCCGTAGGCCAGGGGATTACAATGAGCAGTTCTTC. Translating gives CASSRRPGDYNEQFF.

This clone came up once. At one of its ends the junction is not consistent with the germline gene, which may arise from a read error. The V call is TRBV7-9, the J call TRBJ1-1; TRBD1 might be the D (5 bases). The germline V gene encodes CDR1 SEHNR and CDR2 FQNEAQ (reference sequence). The CDR3 runs to 13 residues. The CDR3 region is CASRSNPDSTSDF. CDR3 DNA: TGTGCCAGCAGGAGTAATCCCGACAGTACATCTGATTTT.

This clone was found a few times. V is TRBV30 and J is TRBJ1-4; 9 nucleotides align to TRBD1. CDR3 length: 14 amino acids. The V segment lost 4 bases and the J segment 5 bases; nucleotides outside the gene matches: 5. Germline V gene lookup returns CDR1 GTSNPN and CDR2 SVGIG (reference sequence). The CDR3 DNA reads as TGTGCCTGGACCCACGGGACAGGGAATGAAAAACTGTTTTTT. Translated: CAWTHGTGNEKLFF.

This clone has only one observation. The genes are TRBV4-1 and TRBJ1-1, with TRBD1 matching 7 bases. Trimming at V came to 1 base and at J to 7 bases, leaving 9 bases not matched to a gene. CDR3 size: 15 residues. Germline CDR1 reads MGHRA; CDR2 reads YSYEKL. Here the CDR3 reads CASSQGGTAGDEAFF. The CDR3 DNA is TGCGCCAGCAGCCAAGGGGGGACAGCAGGGGATGAAGCTTTCTTT.

The V gene is TRBV5-1, the J gene TRBJ1-1; no reliable D call. This CDR3 has 15 amino acids. Trimming took off 3 bases at V and 1 base at J, with 13 bases between the two ends. CDR1 is SGHRS, CDR2 YFSETQ, per germline. The CDR3 sequence is CASSSIGRANTEAFF. CDR3 DNA: TGCGCCAGCAGCTCAATTGGGAGGGCGAACACTGAAGCTTTCTTT.

The chain employs TRBV5-4 and TRBJ2-1, with D possibly matching TRBD1 (6 bases). V lost 3 bases and J lost 7, with 17 bases in between. The CDR3 is 15 residues long. CDR1 SGHNT and CDR2 YYREEE come from the germline V gene (reference sequence). CDR3 residues: CASSSLQGWENEQFF. CDR3 DNA: TGTGCCAGCAGCTCCCTTCAGGGGTGGGAGAATGAGCAGTTCTTC.

This chain joins TRBV12-3 or TRBV12-4 and TRBJ1-6, with no clear D. Trimming removed 10 bases at V and 0 bases at J, with 7 bases between. The CDR3 contains 13 residues. The chain's CDR3 is CATRSSYNSPLHF. In nucleotides, the CDR3 is TGTGCCACCCGCAGCTCCTATAATTCACCCCTCCACTTT.

This chain links TRBV27 with TRBJ2-2, with D unresolved. The CDR3 loop spans 14 amino acids. CDR1 is MNHEY, CDR2 SMNVEV, per germline (reference sequence). The germline V and J ends were trimmed by 8 bases and 3 bases, with 13 bases remaining between them. CDR3 sequence: CASAMFTHTGELFF. Written as DNA, the CDR3 is TGTGCCAGCGCCATGTTTACTCACACCGGGGAGCTGTTTTTT.

Worth noting for this clone: In the same sample, other DNA sequences code for this CDR3. The rearrangement links TRBV4-1 to TRBJ1-5, with D uncertain. The CDR3 loop spans 14 amino acids. CDR1 is MGHRA and CDR2 is YSYEKL in the germline V gene. The V end was cut by 5 bases, the J end by 4 bases, with 12 bases between. CDR3 residues: CASSDAGRNQPQHF. CDR3 in DNA: TGCGCCAGCAGCGACGCGGGGAGAAATCAGCCCCAGCATTTT.

The V call is TRBV2, the J call TRBJ2-2; the match to TRBD2 covers 13 bases. The CDR3 totals 16 residues. V lost 6 bases, J lost 4 bases, and 5 bases stayed unmatched. CDR1 is SNHLY and CDR2 is FYNNEI in the germline V gene. CDR3 nucleotide sequence: TGTGCCAGCAGGAGGGGGACTAGCGGGGCCACCGGGGAGCTGTTTTTT. Its protein is CASRRGTSGATGELFF.

This rearrangement joins TRBV7-9 to TRBJ2-7; D might be TRBD1 (6 bases). Trimming left V 1 base short and J 5 bases short, with 6 bases between. The V gene's germline CDR1 is SEHNR and CDR2 FQNEAQ (reference sequence). This CDR3 is built from 12 residues. The CDR3 DNA reads TGTGCCAGCAGCTTAGAGGGGGACGAGCAGTACTTC. It yields the protein CASSLEGDEQYF.

CDR3 nucleotides: TGTGCCAGTAGTTATGCCTCGGGACAGCGACTTCATCACGGAAATGGCAATCAGCCCCAGCATTTT. Its protein is CASSYASGQRLHHGNGNQPQHF. The gene calls are TRBV19 and TRBJ1-5; 7 bases align to TRBD1. With V trimmed by 5 bases and J by 2 bases, 27 bases remained unmatched. The CDR3 sequence is 22 residues long. CDR1 and CDR2 (germline): LNHDA, SQIVND (reference sequence).